The 22 T cell receptor beta chains below come from one sample, sequenced in a study of shared clonotypes between healthy human individuals. Libraries were prepared by immunoSEQ multiplex PCR; TCRdb keeps only in-frame clonotypes and omits some of them. The sample shows fewer than 2.5 million clones, roughly 93% of them seen only once. Sequenced input: naive CD4+ T cells from PBMCs. Subset of the sample: CD45RA+ positively selected. These receptors were collected from a man younger than 35 in good health. Some clones in this sample may be carry-over from other donors' samples.

Only one count was recorded for this clone. The chain has TRBV10-1 and TRBJ1-3; possible D gene TRBD1, 6 bases. The V and J ends lost 7 bases and 3 bases respectively, with 16 bases between them. Germline CDR1 WNHNN, CDR2 SYGVQD (reference sequence). This CDR3 comprises 15 residues. The CDR3 DNA reads TGCGCCAGCAATCAGGGTCGGGGGCTTGGAAACACCATATATTTT. This translates into CASNQGRGLGNTIYF.

The V gene is TRBV6-1, the J gene TRBJ2-7; a weak D match, TRBD1 (5 bases). This CDR3 region has 15 residues. V was pared by 4 bases and J by 6 bases, with 19 bases between. Germline V gives CDR1 MNHNS, CDR2 SASEGT. DNA for the CDR3: TGTGCCAGCAGTGGTGGGTGGCAGGGTGTAGCCGAGCAGTACTTC. Protein product: CASSGGWQGVAEQYF.

CDR3 amino acids: CASSDPGLGYNEQFF. DNA of the CDR3: TGTGCCAGCAGCGACCCAGGGTTGGGCTACAATGAGCAGTTCTTC. V usage is TRBV7-9 and J usage is TRBJ2-1; TRBD1 might be the D (5 bases). Germline-derived CDR1 and CDR2 are SEHNR and FQNEAQ (reference sequence). V lost 5 bases and J 3 bases, leaving 14 bases between the germline ends. This CDR3 spans 15 amino acids.

This clone was seen a single time. The CDR3 coding sequence is TGTGCCTGGAGACCCGCGACAGGGAAAAACATTCAGTACTTC. Its protein is CAWRPATGKNIQYF. The gene calls are TRBV30 and TRBJ2-4; 7 nucleotides line up with TRBD1. Per the germline V gene, CDR1 is GTSNPN and CDR2 is SVGIG (reference sequence). This CDR3 comprises 14 residues. V gave up 3 bases and J gave up 4 bases; unmatched junction bases: 6.

Remarks on this clone: The same CDR3 is also encoded by other DNA sequences in this sample. The chain links TRBV6-6 to TRBJ1-2; 10 bases are a match to TRBD1. Unmatched junction bases numbered 1, after V lost 4 bases and J lost 2 bases. The CDR3 loop spans 14 amino acids. The germline V gene has CDR1 MNHNY and CDR2 SVGAGI (reference sequence). CDR3 loop: CASSSGQGNYGYTF. CDR3 sequence (DNA): TGTGCCAGCAGTTCGGGACAGGGGAACTATGGCTACACCTTC.

The chain employs TRBV18 and TRBJ1-1; maybe TRBD1 (5 bases). Trimming pared 2 bases from V and 7 bases from J, leaving 20 bases between. The V gene's germline CDR1 is KGHSH and CDR2 LQKENI. This CDR3 is 16 amino acids long. The CDR3: CASSPGFFFPGGEAFF. The CDR3 DNA reads TGTGCCAGCTCACCAGGTTTTTTTTTCCCGGGGGGTGAAGCTTTCTTT. The full variable domain, its missing parts supplied by reference TRBV18 and TRBJ1-1, is NAGVMQNPRHLVRRRGQEARLRCSPMKGHSHVYWYRQLPEEGLKFMVYLQKENIIDESGMPKERFSAEFPKEGPSILRIQQVVRGDSAAYFCASSPGFFFPGGEAFFGQGTRLTVV.

The rearrangement uses TRBV28 and TRBJ2-1, with D possibly TRBD2 on 7 matching bases. In germline, CDR1 is MDHEN, CDR2 SYDVKM. V was cut by 0 bases and J by 9 bases, with 9 bases left in between. The CDR3 loop spans 13 amino acids. CDR3 in amino acids: CASSLWGGGEQFF. CDR3 nucleotide sequence: TGTGCCAGCAGTTTATGGGGAGGGGGTGAGCAGTTCTTC.

The CDR3 sequence is CATTWGGYQETQYF. CDR3 DNA: TGCGCAACCACTTGGGGGGGGTACCAAGAGACCCAGTACTTC. V gene TRBV5-1 combines with J gene TRBJ2-5; 7 bases fit TRBD2. This CDR3 is 14 amino acids long. In germline, CDR1 is SGHRS, CDR2 YFSETQ.

In the case of this clone: Additional DNA sequences in this sample encode the identical CDR3. The chain uses TRBV9 and TRBJ2-7, with 10 bases matching TRBD2. V lost 3 bases and J lost 2; bases outside the gene matches: 5. The CDR3 runs to 15 residues. The V gene's germline CDR1 is SGDLS and CDR2 YYNGEE. The CDR3, as DNA: TGTGCCAGCAGCGAATCAGCGGGAGGGCCCTACGAGCAGTACTTC. Amino acids: CASSESAGGPYEQYF.

This chain links TRBV6-5 with TRBJ2-1, with 12 bases fitting TRBD2. The CDR3 length is 16 residues. The J segment lost 2 bases and the V segment lost 4 bases, leaving 3 bases of the junction unmatched. Germline values: CDR1 MNHEY, CDR2 SVGAGI. CDR3 sequence (DNA): TGTGCCAGCAGTTCCCGGACTAGCGGGACCTACAATGAGCAGTTCTTC. Its translation: CASSSRTSGTYNEQFF.

V is TRBV18 and J is TRBJ2-3, with 11 positions matching TRBD2. This CDR3 is 17 amino acids long. The germline V gene has CDR1 KGHSH and CDR2 LQKENI. J gave up 4 bases and V 6 bases, and 12 bases lay outside the gene matches. The CDR3 DNA follows: TGTGCCAGCTCCCTAGCGGGAGGCCCAGGGGGGTCAGATACGCAGTATTTT. The encoded protein is CASSLAGGPGGSDTQYF. Variable domain in full (rest from reference TRBV18 and TRBJ2-3): NAGVMQNPRHLVRRRGQEARLRCSPMKGHSHVYWYRQLPEEGLKFMVYLQKENIIDESGMPKERFSAEFPKEGPSILRIQQVVRGDSAAYFCASSLAGGPGGSDTQYFGPGTRLTVL.

The chain carries TRBV20-1 and TRBJ2-3; possibly TRBD1 for D (5 bases). The CDR3 runs 11 residues. Between the trimmed V and J ends, which lost 6 bases and 4 bases, there was a span of 8 bases. CDR1 is DFQATT, CDR2 SNEGSKA, per germline (reference sequence). CDR3 nucleotides: TGCAGTGCGGCAGGGTCAGATACGCAGTATTTT. Translation gives CSAAGSDTQYF.

J is TRBJ2-1 and V is TRBV6-5, with 8 bases lining up with TRBD1. Trimming at V came to 5 bases and at J to 3 bases, leaving 3 bases not matched to a gene. CDR3 length: 14 amino acids. The V gene's germline CDR1 is MNHEY and CDR2 SVGAGI. CDR3 loop: CASSATGGYNEQFF. CDR3 DNA sequence: TGTGCCAGCAGTGCAACAGGGGGCTACAATGAGCAGTTCTTC.

This chain connects TRBV6-5 to TRBJ1-2; D possibly corresponds to TRBD1 (5 bases). Germline assignment: CDR1 MNHEY and CDR2 SVGAGI. V was trimmed by 6 bases and J by 1 base, leaving 9 bases between them. This CDR3 has 13 residues. The CDR3 bases are TGTGCCAGCAGGCAGGACAATAACTATGGCTACACCTTC. As protein: CASRQDNNYGYTF.

The chain is built from TRBV28 and TRBJ2-1; D is perhaps TRBD1 (6 bases). V was shortened by 4 bases and J by 7 bases, with 14 bases between the two germline ends. This CDR3 is built from 14 residues. CDR1 MDHEN and CDR2 SYDVKM come from the germline V gene. The CDR3 DNA sequence: TGTGCCAGCAGTTCGCGCGGACAGATTAATGAGCAGTTCTTC. This sequence encodes CASSSRGQINEQFF.

DNA for the CDR3: TGTGCCAGCAGTCGGGACAGGGCGCATCAGCCCCAGCATTTT. Amino acids: CASSRDRAHQPQHF. This chain connects TRBV5-6 to TRBJ1-5; 9 bases map to TRBD1. V lost 5 bases, J lost 5 bases, and 5 bases stayed unmatched. CDR1 is SGHDT and CDR2 is YYEEEE in the germline V gene. This CDR3 contains 14 residues.

The chain has TRBV27 and TRBJ1-6; the match to TRBD1 covers 8 bases. The trim removed 8 bases at V and 7 bases at J, leaving 7 bases unmatched. Germline values: CDR1 MNHEY, CDR2 SMNVEV (reference sequence). The CDR3 is made up of 14 amino acids. The CDR3 reads CASRTTGGNSPLHF. CDR3 coding DNA: TGTGCCAGCCGAACAACAGGGGGAAATTCACCCCTCCACTTT.

This chain connects TRBV19 to TRBJ1-3; D uncertain. V was cut by 3 bases and J by 0 bases, with 12 bases left in between. The CDR3 spans 16 residues. Looked up from germline, CDR1 is LNHDA and CDR2 is SQIVND (reference sequence). CDR3 in DNA: TGTGCCAGTAGTATCAGAATCAACCTCTCTGGAAACACCATATATTTT. Its protein is CASSIRINLSGNTIYF.

As for this clone: The same CDR3 can be traced to other DNA sequences in this sample. The chain combines TRBV9 with TRBJ2-7, with 10 nucleotides matching TRBD1. J lost 3 bases, V lost 2 bases, and 5 bases had no gene match. The CDR3 is made up of 15 amino acids. The V gene's germline CDR1 is SGDLS and CDR2 YYNGEE. CDR3 nucleotide sequence: TGTGCCAGCAGCGTTGGTGGGACAGGGGTCTACGAGCAGTACTTC. As protein: CASSVGGTGVYEQYF.

This chain connects TRBV6-6 to TRBJ2-2; D may be TRBD2 (5 bases). The V end was cut by 0 bases, the J end by 6 bases, with 14 bases between. Germline values: CDR1 MNHNY, CDR2 SVGAGI (reference sequence). The CDR3 is 16 amino acids. In DNA, the CDR3 is TGTGCCAGCAGTTACTCGAGTGGGCTGAGGGCCGGGGAGCTGTTTTTT. Amino acids: CASSYSSGLRAGELFF.

The V call is TRBV6-5, the J call TRBJ2-5; perhaps TRBD2 as D (5 bases). Trimming stripped 0 bases from V and 3 bases from J, with 14 bases between. Per germline, CDR1 MNHEY and CDR2 SVGAGI. The CDR3 consists of 16 residues. Here the CDR3 reads CASSYSRATAEETQYF. DNA for the CDR3: TGTGCCAGCAGTTACTCGAGGGCGACCGCAGAAGAGACCCAGTACTTC.

V gene TRBV10-3 combines with J gene TRBJ2-7; D possibly corresponds to TRBD2 (5 bases). V was clipped by 0 bases and J by 7 bases, with 19 bases between them. The CDR3 runs 16 residues. The germline gives CDR1 ENHRY, CDR2 SYGVKD. The chain's CDR3 is CAISESPITSYKEQYF. For the CDR3, the DNA is TGTGCCATCAGTGAGTCTCCGATTACTAGTTATAAAGAGCAGTACTTC.